Each of the 12 T cell receptor beta chains below was sequenced from the same sample in a study of T cell responses to AZD1222 COVID-19 vaccine. Using immunoSEQ multiplex PCR, the repertoire was profiled, and TCRdb retains in-frame clones only, with some absent. The sample carries around 140,000 clones, about 91% recorded once. The sequencing here drew on peripheral blood, taken on day 0 of AZD1222 vaccination. Receptors were obtained from an adult in good health.

Note on this clone: The junction does not match germline at one end; this may be a read error. The chain uses TRBV11-2 and TRBJ2-7; D possibly matches TRBD1 or TRBD2 (6 bases each). The CDR3 length is 14 residues. The germline CDR1 and CDR2 sequences are SGHAT and FQNNGV. CDR3 amino acids: CASSLAGRPGGGNF. The DNA of the CDR3 is TGTGCCAGCAGCTTAGCCGGTCGCCCCGGAGGGGGTAACTTC.

CDR3 region: CASSSLQGKNTEAFF. CDR3 sequence (DNA): TGTGCCAGCAGCTCCCTACAGGGGAAGAACACTGAAGCTTTCTTT. V usage is TRBV11-1 and J usage is TRBJ1-1, with 7 bases matching TRBD1. The germline V gene encodes CDR1 SGHAT and CDR2 FQDESV (reference sequence). The CDR3 sequence is 15 residues long. V dropped 4 bases and J dropped 1; count of bases not matched to a gene: 6.

CDR3 nucleotides: TGTGCCATCCCGGGGGCGACCGGGGCAGAGAACACCGGGGAGCTGTTTTTT. Translating gives CAIPGATGAENTGELFF. This chain uses TRBV5-4 with TRBJ2-2; D may correspond to TRBD1 or TRBD2 (6 bases each). V lost 9 bases, J lost 1 base, and 22 bases lay in between. Looked up from germline, CDR1 is SGHNT and CDR2 is YYREEE (reference sequence). This CDR3 comprises 17 residues.

This rearrangement joins TRBV6-2 or TRBV6-3 to TRBJ1-5; D not resolved. The germline gives CDR1 MNHEY, CDR2 SVGEGT. V dropped 0 bases and J dropped 5 bases, with 14 bases sitting between them. The length of the CDR3 is 16 residues. This chain's CDR3 is CASSYSEGDWDQPQHF. The CDR3, as DNA: TGTGCCAGCAGTTACTCGGAAGGAGATTGGGATCAGCCCCAGCATTTT.

The gene calls are TRBV2 and TRBJ2-1; D is ambiguous. The germline gives CDR1 SNHLY, CDR2 FYNNEI. V was shortened by 4 bases and J by 5 bases, with 6 bases between the two germline ends. This CDR3 has 12 amino acids. In DNA, the CDR3 is TGTGCCAGCAGTGGTCCGGACAATGAGCAGTTCTTC. As protein: CASSGPDNEQFF.

This clone has just one count. The chain has TRBV24-1 and TRBJ2-7; D gene ambiguous. Trimming stripped 2 bases from V and 3 bases from J, with 7 bases between. This CDR3 is 13 amino acids long. Germline V lookup: CDR1 KGHDR, CDR2 SFDVKD. Here the CDR3 DNA reads TGTGCCACCAGTGATTCCGCCAACTACGAGCAGTACTTC. It encodes CATSDSANYEQYF.

V gene TRBV6-5 combines with J gene TRBJ1-1, with 8 nucleotides matching TRBD1. Germline V lookup: CDR1 MNHEY, CDR2 SVGAGI. J gave up 1 base and V 5 bases, and 3 bases lay outside the gene matches. The CDR3 has 14 residues. CDR3 region: CASSRQGSNTEAFF. CDR3 DNA sequence: TGTGCCAGCAGTCGACAGGGGTCGAACACTGAAGCTTTCTTT.

The rearrangement links TRBV6-6 to TRBJ1-1; D gene ambiguous. Germline CDR1 and CDR2: MNHNY and SVGAGI (reference sequence). CDR3 size: 12 residues. Trimming removed 5 bases at V and 6 bases at J, with 10 bases between. The CDR3 here is CASSAEGAEAFF. The DNA for the CDR3 is TGTGCCAGCAGTGCTGAGGGCGCTGAAGCTTTCTTT.

In this sample, this clone turned up many times. J is TRBJ2-3 and V is TRBV6-4; TRBD1 agrees at 9 bases. V shed 4 bases, J shed 6 bases, and the junction held 5 bases outside the gene matches. CDR3 length equals 14 residues. Germline V CDR1 and CDR2: MRHNA, SNTAGT. The CDR3 sequence: CASSAGTGSDTQYF. For the CDR3, the DNA is TGTGCCAGCAGTGCCGGGACAGGGTCGGATACGCAGTATTTT.

Only one count was recorded for this clone. CDR3 nucleotide sequence: TGTGCCAGCAGTCTGGACATCTATAGCAATCAGCCCCAGCATTTT. Protein: CASSLDIYSNQPQHF. The V gene is TRBV6-2 or TRBV6-3, the J gene TRBJ1-5; D perhaps matches TRBD1 (5 bases). The V end was cut by 5 bases, the J end by 0 bases, with 11 bases between. The germline gives CDR1 MNHEY, CDR2 SVGEGT. This CDR3 spans 15 amino acids.

In this sample, this clone turned up once. V and J are TRBV11-3 and TRBJ2-7; 8 nucleotides line up with TRBD2. From germline, CDR1 is SGHNT and CDR2 YENEEA. The CDR3 is 15 residues long. J gave up 0 bases and V 5 bases, and 6 bases lay outside the gene matches. The CDR3 protein is CASSLMGTSSYEQYF. The CDR3 coding sequence is TGTGCCAGCAGCCTAATGGGGACTAGCTCCTACGAGCAGTACTTC.

The DNA of the CDR3 is TGTGCCAGCAGTGATATGGGACAGGCGAGCTCTGGAAACACCATATATTTT. Translation gives CASSDMGQASSGNTIYF. J is TRBJ1-3 and V is TRBV6-1, with 8 nucleotides matching TRBD1. CDR1 is MNHNS, CDR2 SASEGT, per germline. Trimming took 3 bases from V and 0 from J; bases not matched to a gene: 7. The CDR3 loop spans 17 amino acids.